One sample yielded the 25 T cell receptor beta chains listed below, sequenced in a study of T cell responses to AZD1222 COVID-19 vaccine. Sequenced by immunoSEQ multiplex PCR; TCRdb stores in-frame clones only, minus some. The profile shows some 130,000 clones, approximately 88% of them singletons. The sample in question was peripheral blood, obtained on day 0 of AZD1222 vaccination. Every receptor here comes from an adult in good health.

The CDR3 nucleotides read TGTGCCACCAGCAGGTCAGGGAACAATGAGCAGTTCTTC. Its protein is CATSRSGNNEQFF. The chain has TRBV15 and TRBJ2-1; D is perhaps TRBD1 (5 bases). Trimming took off 3 bases at V and 5 bases at J, with 8 bases between the two ends. There are 13 residues in the CDR3. Germline-derived CDR1 and CDR2 are LNHNV and YYDKDF (reference sequence). The variable domain in full, completed from reference TRBV15 and TRBJ2-1, reads DAMVIQNPRYQVTQFGKPVTLSCSQTLNHNVMYWYQQKSSQAPKLLFHYYDKDFNNEADTPDNFQSRRPNTSFCFLDIRSPGLGDTAMYLCATSRSGNNEQFFGPGTRLTVL.

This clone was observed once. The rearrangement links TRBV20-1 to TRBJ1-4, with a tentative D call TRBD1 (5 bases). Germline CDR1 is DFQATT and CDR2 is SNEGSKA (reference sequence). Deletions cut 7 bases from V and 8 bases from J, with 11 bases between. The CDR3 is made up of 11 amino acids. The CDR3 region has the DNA TGCAGTGGGGGGGAAGGGGAAAAACTGTTTTTT. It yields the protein CSGGEGEKLFF.

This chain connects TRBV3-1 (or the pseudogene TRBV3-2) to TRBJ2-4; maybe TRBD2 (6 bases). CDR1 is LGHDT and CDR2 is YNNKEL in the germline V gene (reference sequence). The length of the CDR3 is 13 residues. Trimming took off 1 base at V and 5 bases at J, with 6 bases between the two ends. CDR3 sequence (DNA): TGTGCCAGCAGCCAAGCGGGGGAAAACATTCAGTACTTC. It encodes CASSQAGENIQYF.

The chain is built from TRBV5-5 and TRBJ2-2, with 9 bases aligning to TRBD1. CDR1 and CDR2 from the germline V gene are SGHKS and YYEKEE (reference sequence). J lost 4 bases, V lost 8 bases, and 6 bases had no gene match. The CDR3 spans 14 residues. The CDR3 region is CASKQGATTGELFF. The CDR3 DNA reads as TGTGCCAGTAAACAGGGGGCAACCACCGGGGAGCTGTTTTTT. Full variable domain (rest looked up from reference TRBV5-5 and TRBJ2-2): DAGVTQSPTHLIKTRGQQVTLRCSPISGHKSVSWYQQVLGQGPQFIFQYYEKEERGRGNFPDRFSARQFPNYSSELNVNALLLGDSALYLCASKQGATTGELFFGEGSRLTVL.

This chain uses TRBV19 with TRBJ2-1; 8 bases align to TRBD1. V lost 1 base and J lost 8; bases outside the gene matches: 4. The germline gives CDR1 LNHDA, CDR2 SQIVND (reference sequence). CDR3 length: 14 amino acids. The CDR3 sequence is CASSIGTGLDEQFF. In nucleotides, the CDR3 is TGTGCCAGTAGTATAGGGACAGGGCTCGATGAGCAGTTCTTC.

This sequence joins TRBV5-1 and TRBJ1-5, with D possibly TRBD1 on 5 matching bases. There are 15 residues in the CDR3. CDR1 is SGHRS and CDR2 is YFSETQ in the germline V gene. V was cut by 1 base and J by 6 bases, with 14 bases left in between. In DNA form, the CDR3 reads TGCGCCAGCAGCTTGCAGGGTGGCGGGAGTCAGCCCCAGCATTTT. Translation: CASSLQGGGSQPQHF.

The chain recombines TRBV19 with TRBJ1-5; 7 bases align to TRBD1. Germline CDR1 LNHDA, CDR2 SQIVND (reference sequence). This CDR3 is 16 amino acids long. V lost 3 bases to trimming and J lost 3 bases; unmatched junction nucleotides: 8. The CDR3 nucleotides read TGTGCCAGTAGTATCTCCCGAGGGGGCATCAATCAGCCCCAGCATTTT. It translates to CASSISRGGINQPQHF.

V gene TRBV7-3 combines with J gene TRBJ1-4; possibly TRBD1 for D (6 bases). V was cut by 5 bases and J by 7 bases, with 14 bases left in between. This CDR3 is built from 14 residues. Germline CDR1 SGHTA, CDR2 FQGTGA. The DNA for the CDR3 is TGTGCCAGCAGCCCTACAGGGTTGGGTGAAAAACTGTTTTTT. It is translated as CASSPTGLGEKLFF.

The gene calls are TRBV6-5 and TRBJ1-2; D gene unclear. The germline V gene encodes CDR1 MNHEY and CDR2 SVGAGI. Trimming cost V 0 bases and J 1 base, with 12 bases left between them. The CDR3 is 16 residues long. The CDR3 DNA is TGTGCCAGCAGTTACTCCCGGGTAGGACTTAACTATGGCTACACCTTC. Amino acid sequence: CASSYSRVGLNYGYTF.

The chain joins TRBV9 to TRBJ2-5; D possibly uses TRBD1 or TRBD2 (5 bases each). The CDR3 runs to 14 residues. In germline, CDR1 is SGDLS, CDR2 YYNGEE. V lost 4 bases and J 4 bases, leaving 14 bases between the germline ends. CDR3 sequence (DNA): TGTGCCAGCAGCCCACGGGACGGAGGAGAGACCCAGTACTTC. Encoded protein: CASSPRDGGETQYF. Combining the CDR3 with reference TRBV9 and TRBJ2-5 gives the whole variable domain DSGVTQTPKHLITATGQRVTLRCSPRSGDLSVYWYQQSLDQGLQFLIQYYNGEERAKGNILERFSAQQFPDLHSELNLSSLELGDSALYFCASSPRDGGETQYFGPGTRLLVL.

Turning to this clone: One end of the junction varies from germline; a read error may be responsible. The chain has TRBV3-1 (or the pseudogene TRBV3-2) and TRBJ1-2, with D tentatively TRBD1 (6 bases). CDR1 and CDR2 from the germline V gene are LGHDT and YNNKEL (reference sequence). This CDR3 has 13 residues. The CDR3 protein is CASSQGGGYGYTF. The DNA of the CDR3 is TGTGCCAGCAGTCAAGGGGGGGGCTATGGCTACACCTTC.

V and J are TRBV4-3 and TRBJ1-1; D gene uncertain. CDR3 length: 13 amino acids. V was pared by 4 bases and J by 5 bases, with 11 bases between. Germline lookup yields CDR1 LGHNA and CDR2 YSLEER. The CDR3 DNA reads TGCGCCAGCAGCCGATTATCGGGAACTGAAGCTTTCTTT. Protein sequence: CASSRLSGTEAFF.

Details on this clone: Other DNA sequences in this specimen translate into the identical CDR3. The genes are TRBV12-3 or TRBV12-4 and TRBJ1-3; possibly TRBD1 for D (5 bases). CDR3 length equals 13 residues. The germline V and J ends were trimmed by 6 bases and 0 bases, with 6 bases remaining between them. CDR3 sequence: CASRRGSGNTIYF. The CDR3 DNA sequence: TGTGCCAGCAGAAGGGGCTCTGGAAACACCATATATTTT.

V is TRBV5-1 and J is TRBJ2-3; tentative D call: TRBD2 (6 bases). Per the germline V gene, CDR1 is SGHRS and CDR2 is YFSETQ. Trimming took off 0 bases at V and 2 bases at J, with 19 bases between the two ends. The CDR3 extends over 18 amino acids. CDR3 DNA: TGCGCCAGCAGCTTGGCCCTCCAGAGCGGGTTGGACACAGATACGCAGTATTTT. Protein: CASSLALQSGLDTDTQYF.

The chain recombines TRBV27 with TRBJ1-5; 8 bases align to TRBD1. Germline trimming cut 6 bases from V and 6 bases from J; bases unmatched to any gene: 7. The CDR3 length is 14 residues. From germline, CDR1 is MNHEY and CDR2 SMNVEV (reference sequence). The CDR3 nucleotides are TGTGCCAGCAGGGAACAGGGGGTAAGTCAGCCCCAGCATTTT. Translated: CASREQGVSQPQHF.

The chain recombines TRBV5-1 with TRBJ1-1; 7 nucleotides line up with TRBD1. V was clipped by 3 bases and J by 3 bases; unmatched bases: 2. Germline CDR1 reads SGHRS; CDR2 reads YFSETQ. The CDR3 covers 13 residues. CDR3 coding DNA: TGCGCCAGCAGCTCCCAGGGGGACACTGAAGCTTTCTTT. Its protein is CASSSQGDTEAFF.

The CDR3 nucleotides read TGTGCCACCAGTGATCCCATAGAAGAGACCCAGTACTTC. It codes for CATSDPIEETQYF. The chain employs TRBV24-1 and TRBJ2-5; D not resolved. V was clipped by 3 bases and J by 3 bases, with 7 bases between them. Germline values: CDR1 KGHDR, CDR2 SFDVKD. This CDR3 is built from 13 residues.

The CDR3 bases are TGTGCCAGCAGATTAAAGGGCCATGGCTACACCTTC. Its protein product is CASRLKGHGYTF. The V and J genes are TRBV12-3 or TRBV12-4 and TRBJ1-2; D remains unclear. The CDR3 is 12 residues long. Trimming removed 6 bases at V and 6 bases at J, with 11 bases between.

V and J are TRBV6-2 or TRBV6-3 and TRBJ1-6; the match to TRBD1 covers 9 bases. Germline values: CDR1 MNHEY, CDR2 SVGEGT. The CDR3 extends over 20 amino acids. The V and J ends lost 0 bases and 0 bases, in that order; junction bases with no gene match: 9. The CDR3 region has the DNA TGTGCCAGCAGTTACTCTCCCGGGACAGGGATGAGCTCCTATAATTCACCCCTCCACTTT. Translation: CASSYSPGTGMSSYNSPLHF.

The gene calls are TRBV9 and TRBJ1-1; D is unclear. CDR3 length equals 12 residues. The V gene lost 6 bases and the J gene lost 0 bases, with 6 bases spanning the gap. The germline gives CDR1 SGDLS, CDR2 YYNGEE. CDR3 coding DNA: TGTGCCAGCACCCAGGTGAACACTGAAGCTTTCTTT. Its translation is CASTQVNTEAFF.

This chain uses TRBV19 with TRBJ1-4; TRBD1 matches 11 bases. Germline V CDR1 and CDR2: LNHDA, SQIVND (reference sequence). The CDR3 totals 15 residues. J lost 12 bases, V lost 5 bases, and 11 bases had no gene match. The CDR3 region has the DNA TGTGCCAGTAGTCCTGGACAGGGGGCGGGGGATGAACTGTTTTTT. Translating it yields CASSPGQGAGDELFF.

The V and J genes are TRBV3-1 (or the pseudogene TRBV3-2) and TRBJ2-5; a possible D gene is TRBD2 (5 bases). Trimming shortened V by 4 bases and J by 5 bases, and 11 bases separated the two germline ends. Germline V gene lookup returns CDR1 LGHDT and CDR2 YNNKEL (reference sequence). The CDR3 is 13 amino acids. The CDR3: CASSPSERETQYF. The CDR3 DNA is TGTGCCAGCAGCCCGTCCGAGCGGGAGACCCAGTACTTC.

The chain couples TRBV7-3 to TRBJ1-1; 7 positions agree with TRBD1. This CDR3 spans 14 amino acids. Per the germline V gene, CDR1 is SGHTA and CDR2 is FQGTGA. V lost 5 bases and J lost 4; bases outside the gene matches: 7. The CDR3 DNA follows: TGTGCCAGCAGCCCCCAGGGGGGGGGCACTGAAGCTTTCTTT. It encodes CASSPQGGGTEAFF.

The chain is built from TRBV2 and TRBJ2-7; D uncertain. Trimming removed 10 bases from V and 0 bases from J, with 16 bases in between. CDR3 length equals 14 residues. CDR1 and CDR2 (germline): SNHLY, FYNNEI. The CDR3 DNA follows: TGTGCCAACATCCACTCGGCCAACTCCTACGAGCAGTACTTC. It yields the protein CANIHSANSYEQYF. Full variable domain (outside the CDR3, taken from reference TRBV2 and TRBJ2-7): EPEVTQTPSHQVTQMGQEVILRCVPISNHLYFYWYRQILGQKVEFLVSFYNNEISEKSEIFDDQFSVERPDGSNFTLKIRSTKLEDSAMYFCANIHSANSYEQYFGPGTRLTVT.

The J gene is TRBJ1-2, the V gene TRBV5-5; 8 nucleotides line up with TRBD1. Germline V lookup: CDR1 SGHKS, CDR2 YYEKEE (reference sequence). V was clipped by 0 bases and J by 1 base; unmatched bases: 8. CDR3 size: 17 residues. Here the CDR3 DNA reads TGTGCCAGCAGCTTGGCGGCAGGGGGCACCTATAACTATGGCTACACCTTC. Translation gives CASSLAAGGTYNYGYTF.